This T cell receptor (beta chain) was retrieved from a study of shared clonotypes between healthy human individuals. The method was immunoSEQ multiplex PCR; TCRdb's version includes in-frame clones alone and lacks a portion of them. The table includes roughly 1.5 million clones, approximately 98% detected once. Comment on this clone: Antigen specificity is unknown.

Findings of the study overall: Represented diversity, genetic and exposure-history alike, was limited by few donors.

Looked up from germline, CDR1 is SGHKS and CDR2 is YYEKEE (reference sequence). The CDR3 loop spans 16 amino acids. The junction had 7 bases not matched to a gene; V was cut back by 4 bases and J by 7 bases. Sequencing was carried out using naive CD4+ T cells sorted from blood. Subset given: CD45RA+ positively selected. This TCR came from a man under 40 in good health. V and J are TRBV5-5 and TRBJ2-2; 13 bases align to TRBD2. CDR3 coding DNA: TGTGCCAGCAGCCCACTACTAGCGGGAGGGATCGGGGAGCTGTTTTTT. It specifies CASSPLLAGGIGELFF.